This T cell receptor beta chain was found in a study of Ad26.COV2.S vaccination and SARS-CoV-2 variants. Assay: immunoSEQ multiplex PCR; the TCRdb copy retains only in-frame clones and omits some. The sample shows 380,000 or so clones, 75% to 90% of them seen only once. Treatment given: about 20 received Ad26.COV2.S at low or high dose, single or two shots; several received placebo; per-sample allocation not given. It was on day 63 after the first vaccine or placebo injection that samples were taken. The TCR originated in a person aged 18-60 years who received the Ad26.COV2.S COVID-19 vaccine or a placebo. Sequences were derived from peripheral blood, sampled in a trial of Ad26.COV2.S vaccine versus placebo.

The CDR3 region is CSVEVTPGIEAFF. The CDR3 region has the DNA TGCAGCGTTGAAGTGACACCGGGGATTGAAGCTTTCTTT. The chain recombines TRBV29-1 with TRBJ1-1; D gene ambiguous. The germline gives CDR1 SQVTM, CDR2 ANQGSEA. V gave up 1 base and J gave up 7 bases, with 13 bases separating them. The CDR3 loop spans 13 amino acids. The variable domain in full, with the rest retrieved from reference TRBV29-1 and TRBJ1-1, is SAVISQKPSRDICQRGTSLTIQCQVDSQVTMMFWYRQQPGQSLTLIATANQGSEATYESGFVIDKFPISRPNLTFSTLTVSNMSPEDSSIYLCSVEVTPGIEAFFGQGTRLTVV.